A single sample gave rise to the 14 T cell receptor beta chains below, sequenced in a study of T cell repertoires in cytomegalovirus infection. Each CDR3 protein is one row after TCRdb ran MiXCR on the reads. This sample has roughly 990,000 distinct CDR3 sequences; 31% occur once, and the top ten carry 13%. Antigen specificity for these receptors is unknown. This material consisted of cultured CD8+ T cells from PBMCs, taken from culture after CMV antigen stimulation. The receptors shown here come from a human donor in good health (CMV status not recorded). Some clones in this sample may be carry-over from other donors' samples.

This clonotype turned up a few times. This chain links TRBV7-6 with TRBJ2-3; 7 positions match TRBD1. Germline assignment: CDR1 SGHVS and CDR2 FNYEAQ. V lost 1 base and J lost 3; bases outside the gene matches: 10. The CDR3 has 17 amino acids. In DNA, the CDR3 is TGTGCCAGCAGCTTAGTTCTTGACAGGGATAAGACAGATACGCAGTATTTT. This encodes CASSLVLDRDKTDTQYF.

The chain carries TRBV5-5 and TRBJ1-2; 12 positions match TRBD1. This CDR3 spans 16 amino acids. The germline gives CDR1 SGHKS, CDR2 YYEKEE (reference sequence). The V and J ends lost 6 bases and 7 bases, in that order; junction bases with no gene match: 13. The DNA for the CDR3 is TGTGCCAGCACCATCCCCCGGGACAGGGGGCGTGGTGGCTACACCTTC. Translation: CASTIPRDRGRGGYTF.

This clonotype showed up just a few times. The chain carries TRBV4-3 and TRBJ1-4, with D unclear. The CDR3 sequence is 18 residues long. V was trimmed by 0 bases and J by 8 bases, leaving 22 bases between them. Germline assignment: CDR1 LGHNA and CDR2 YSLEER. This chain's CDR3 is CASSQELAGSLRGEKLFF. Here the CDR3 DNA reads TGCGCCAGCAGCCAAGAGTTGGCGGGGAGCTTGAGAGGAGAAAAACTGTTTTTT.

This clonotype was seen a handful of times. The chain couples TRBV7-3 to TRBJ2-2, with D perhaps TRBD1 or TRBD2 (6 bases each). The CDR3 is 19 amino acids. Trimming took off 1 base at V and 0 bases at J, with 18 bases between the two ends. Looked up from germline, CDR1 is SGHTA and CDR2 is FQGTGA. CDR3 in amino acids: CASSLNSRGGASNTGELFF. CDR3 DNA: TGTGCCAGCAGCTTAAATTCCAGGGGAGGAGCCTCGAACACCGGGGAGCTGTTTTTT.

This clonotype appeared a few times. The chain has TRBV6-2 or TRBV6-3 and TRBJ2-7; D perhaps matches TRBD1 (6 bases). The CDR3 is 13 residues long. The germline gives CDR1 MNHEY, CDR2 SVGEGT. Trimming removed 4 bases from V and 3 bases from J, with 10 bases in between. The CDR3 reads CASSWGTNYEQYV. CDR3 bases: TGTGCCAGCAGTTGGGGGACAAACTACGAGCAGTACGTC.

This clonotype was recorded a few times. V usage is TRBV7-9 and J usage is TRBJ1-2, with a possible D match to TRBD1 (5 bases). Per germline, CDR1 SEHNR and CDR2 FQNEAQ (reference sequence). V lost 2 bases and J 4 bases, leaving 8 bases between the germline ends. The CDR3 totals 13 residues. The chain's CDR3 is CASSLMGTYGYTF. CDR3 sequence (DNA): TGTGCCAGCAGCTTAATGGGGACCTATGGCTACACCTTC.

This rearrangement joins TRBV5-1 to TRBJ1-4; D gene uncertain. This CDR3 is 13 amino acids long. Trimming took 4 bases from V and 8 from J, leaving 12 bases between them. CDR1 and CDR2 from the germline V gene are SGHRS and YFSETQ. The CDR3 protein is CASSLDSGEKLFF. For the CDR3, the DNA is TGCGCCAGCAGCCTTGATTCTGGGGAAAAACTGTTTTTT.

This clonotype was detected a few times. This chain uses TRBV5-5 with TRBJ2-6; D unclear. V lost 0 bases, J lost 5 bases, and 15 bases lay in between. The CDR3 loop spans 17 amino acids. Germline V gene data show CDR1 as SGHKS and CDR2 as YYEKEE (reference sequence). The CDR3 DNA is TGTGCCAGCAGCTTGGAGCCGAAGCTAGAGAGGGCCAACGTCCTGACTTTC. It is translated as CASSLEPKLERANVLTF.

The V gene is TRBV2, the J gene TRBJ1-1; 9 nucleotides line up with TRBD1. CDR3 length: 14 amino acids. Trimming cost V 5 bases and J 10 bases; bases outside gene matches: 11. In germline, CDR1 is SNHLY, CDR2 FYNNEI. CDR3: CASSPVPGQGGAFF. In DNA, the CDR3 is TGTGCCAGCAGTCCAGTCCCGGGACAGGGCGGAGCTTTCTTT.

This clonotype was counted once. At one end the junction does not follow the germline gene, possibly because of a read error. The V gene is TRBV20-1, the J gene TRBJ2-1, with D possibly matching TRBD2 (5 bases). The CDR3 is 14 amino acids. CDR1 and CDR2 (germline): DFQATT, SNEGSKA (reference sequence). CDR3 loop: CSVRRLRSYNEQFF. The CDR3 DNA reads TGCAGTGTTAGACGACTACGCTCCTACAATGAGCAGTTCTTC.

This clonotype was detected only a few times. The chain carries TRBV6-2 or TRBV6-3 and TRBJ2-7; TRBD2 is a possible D gene (5 bases). V lost 11 bases and J lost 1, with 15 bases in between. CDR3 length equals 13 residues. Germline V gene lookup returns CDR1 MNHEY and CDR2 SVGEGT. The CDR3 bases are TGTGCCGGAGCATGGGAGCAGTCCTACGAGCAGTACTTC. It encodes CAGAWEQSYEQYF.

This clonotype was detected only a few times. This chain joins TRBV10-3 and TRBJ2-7; 7 positions match TRBD2. Unmatched junction bases numbered 4, after V lost 4 bases and J lost 4 bases. CDR1 and CDR2 from the germline V gene are ENHRY and SYGVKD. CDR3 length: 13 residues. Here the CDR3 DNA reads TGTGCCATCAGTGCAAGGGGAGGGTACGAGCAGTACGTC. Residues: CAISARGGYEQYV.

This clonotype was detected only a few times. This chain connects TRBV2 to TRBJ2-5; unclear D gene. The germline gives CDR1 SNHLY, CDR2 FYNNEI. The CDR3 sequence is 13 residues long. V was pared by 8 bases and J by 1 base, with 11 bases between. The DNA for the CDR3 is TGTGCCAGCTGGGCCCTACCCCAAGAGACCCAGTACTTC. Protein: CASWALPQETQYF.

The chain employs TRBV19 and TRBJ1-1; a possible D gene is TRBD1 (6 bases). The CDR3 sequence is 14 residues long. Trimming shortened V by 3 bases and J by 3 bases, and 11 bases separated the two germline ends. In germline, CDR1 is LNHDA, CDR2 SQIVND (reference sequence). CDR3 DNA: TGTGCCAGTAGTATTGGGGCAGGGGACACTGAAGCTTTCTTT. Its translation is CASSIGAGDTEAFF.